Given below is one TCR beta chain in context. There are 13 residues in the CDR3. CDR1 is SNHLY, CDR2 FYNNEI, per germline. V lost 8 bases and J lost 6; bases outside the gene matches: 5. Time point specified: sample taken at primary tumor resection. Unsorted whole RNA samples from tumor, nontumor lung or frozen PBMC were sequenced. This specimen comes from a study of spatial heterogeneity in lung cancer. MiXCR, applied by TCRdb to the 5' RACE reads, yields one record per CDR3 protein. Found here are about 41,000 distinct CDR3 sequences, approximately 12% of them singletons; the top ten hold around 39%.

The clonotype originates from a female donor with early-stage non-small cell lung cancer. The J gene is TRBJ2-3, the V gene TRBV2, with 10 positions matching TRBD2. The sample consisted of PBMCs, taken at surgery. CDR3 DNA sequence: TGTGCCAGCGGACTAGCGGCGCGGGATACGCAGTATTTT. This translates into CASGLAARDTQYF.